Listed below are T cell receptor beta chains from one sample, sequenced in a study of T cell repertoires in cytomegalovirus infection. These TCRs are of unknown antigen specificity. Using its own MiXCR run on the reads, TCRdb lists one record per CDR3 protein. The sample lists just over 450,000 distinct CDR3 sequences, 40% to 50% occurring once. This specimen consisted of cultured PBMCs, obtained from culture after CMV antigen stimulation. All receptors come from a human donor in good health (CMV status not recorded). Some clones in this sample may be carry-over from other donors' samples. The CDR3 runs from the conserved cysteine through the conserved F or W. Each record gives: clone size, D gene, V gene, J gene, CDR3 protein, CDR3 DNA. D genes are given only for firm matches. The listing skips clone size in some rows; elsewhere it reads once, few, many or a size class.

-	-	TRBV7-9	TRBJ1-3	CASSLGSLSGNTIYF	TGTGCCAGCAGCTTGGGGAGCCTCTCTGGAAACACCATATATTTT
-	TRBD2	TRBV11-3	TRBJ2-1	CASSLGPGVGSSGGNEQFF	TGTGCCAGCAGCTTAGGGCCGGGGGTAGGATCTAGCGGGGGAAATGAGCAGTTCTTC
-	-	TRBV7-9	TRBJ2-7	CASSPGHVNSYEQYF	TGTGCCAGCAGCCCGGGACACGTAAACTCCTACGAGCAGTACTTC
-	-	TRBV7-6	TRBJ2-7	CASSLGPSSEQYF	TGTGCCAGCAGCTTAGGTCCTAGCTCCGAGCAGTACTTC
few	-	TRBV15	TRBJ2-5	CATSRPGGVETQYF	TGTGCCACCAGCAGACCCGGGGGCGTGGAGACCCAGTACTTC
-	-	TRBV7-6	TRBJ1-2	CASSLAGGYTF	TGTGCCAGCAGCTTAGCCGGTGGCTACACCTTC
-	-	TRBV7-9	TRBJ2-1	CASNRLDNEQFF	TGTGCCAGCAACCGACTCGACAATGAGCAGTTCTTC
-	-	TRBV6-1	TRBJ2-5	CASSQLADVAETQYF	TGTGCCAGCAGCCAGTTGGCGGACGTTGCTGAGACCCAGTACTTC
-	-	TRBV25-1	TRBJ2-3	CASSEYRPGGLTDTQYF	TGTGCCAGCAGTGAGTACAGGCCTGGCGGGCTCACAGATACGCAGTATTTT
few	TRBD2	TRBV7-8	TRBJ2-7	CASSVAPGLAGYEQYF	TGTGCCAGCAGCGTAGCCCCGGGACTAGCGGGTTACGAGCAGTACTTC
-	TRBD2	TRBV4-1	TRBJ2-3	CASSPEAGGRTDTQYF	TGCGCCAGCAGCCCTGAAGCGGGGGGGAGGACAGATACGCAGTATTTT
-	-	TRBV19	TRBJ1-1	CASSIWHMNTEAFF	TGTGCCAGTAGTATTTGGCATATGAACACTGAAGCTTTCTTT
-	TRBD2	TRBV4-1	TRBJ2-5	CASSPAGGLQETQYF	TGCGCCAGCAGCCCAGCGGGGGGGCTTCAAGAGACCCAGTACTTC
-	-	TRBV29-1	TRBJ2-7	CSVMTGLSSYEQYF	TGCAGCGTTATGACGGGGCTTAGCTCCTACGAGCAGTACTTC
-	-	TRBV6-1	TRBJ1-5	CASSEVGGGQPQHF	TGTGCCAGCAGTGAAGTGGGGGGGGGTCAGCCCCAGCATTTT
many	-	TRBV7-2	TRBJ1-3	CASSLGVSGNTIYF	TGTGCCAGCAGCTTAGGAGTCTCTGGAAACACCATATATTTT
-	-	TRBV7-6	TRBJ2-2	CASSLDQGIGELFF	TGTGCCAGCAGCTTAGATCAGGGGATCGGGGAGCTGTTTTTT
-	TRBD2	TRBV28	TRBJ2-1	CASSLAGLAPITEQFF	TGTGCCAGCAGTTTAGCGGGACTAGCCCCAATCACTGAGCAGTTCTTC
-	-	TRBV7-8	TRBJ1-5	CASSYLAGGTGSGNQPQHF	TGTGCCAGCAGCTACTTGGCCGGGGGCACGGGATCTGGCAATCAGCCCCAGCATTTT
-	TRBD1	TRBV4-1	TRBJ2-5	CASSHREGGETQYF	TGCGCCAGCAGCCACCGGGAAGGGGGCGAGACCCAGTACTTC
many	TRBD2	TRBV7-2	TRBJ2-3	CASSLLPKALTSGVDTQYF	TGTGCCAGCAGCCTACTACCCAAGGCCCTGACTAGCGGGGTGGATACGCAGTATTTT
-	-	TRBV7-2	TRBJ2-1	CASRGPFREQFF	TGTGCCAGCAGGGGGCCGTTCCGAGAGCAGTTCTTC
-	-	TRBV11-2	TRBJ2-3	CASSLVQGSSTDTQYF	TGTGCCAGCAGCTTAGTCCAGGGATCTTCGACAGATACGCAGTATTTT
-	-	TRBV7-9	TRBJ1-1	CASTREMNTEAFF	TGTGCCAGCACCAGAGAAATGAACACTGAAGCTTTCTTT
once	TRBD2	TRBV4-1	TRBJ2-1	CASSHRQGLASPEQFF	TGCGCCAGCAGCCACAGACAGGGACTAGCGAGCCCTGAGCAGTTCTTC
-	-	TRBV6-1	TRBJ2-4	CASSELGSLKNIQYF	TGTGCCAGCAGTGAACTGGGGTCCCTAAAAAACATTCAGTACTTC
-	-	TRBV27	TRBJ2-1	CASSPYGGNEQFF	TGTGCCAGCAGCCCTTATGGTGGGAATGAGCAGTTCTTC
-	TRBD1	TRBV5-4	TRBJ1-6	CASSYTGGLSPLHF	TGTGCCAGCAGCTATACAGGGGGCCTTTCACCCCTCCACTTT
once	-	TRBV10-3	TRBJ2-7	CAIRAFRADYEQYF	TGTGCCATCAGAGCCTTCAGGGCTGACTACGAGCAGTACTTC
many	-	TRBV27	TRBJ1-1	CASTPSRPGMNTEAFF	TGTGCCAGCACCCCCTCTAGGCCAGGGATGAACACTGAAGCTTTCTTT
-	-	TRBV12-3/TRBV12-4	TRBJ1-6	CASSLRQGGYNSPLHF	TGTGCCAGCAGTCTCCGGCAGGGCGGCTATAATTCACCCCTCCACTTT
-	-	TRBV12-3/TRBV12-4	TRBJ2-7	CASSPDDRRYEQYF	TGTGCCAGCAGCCCTGACGACAGGCGCTACGAGCAGTACTTC
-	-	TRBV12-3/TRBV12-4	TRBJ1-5	CASSLVRSNQPQHF	TGTGCCAGCAGTTTAGTAAGAAGCAATCAGCCCCAGCATTTT
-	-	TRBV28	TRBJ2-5	CASSWDNQETQYF	TGTGCCAGCAGTTGGGACAACCAAGAGACCCAGTACTTC